This T cell receptor beta chain was observed in a study of immune evolution from preneoplasia to lung adenocarcinoma. TCRdb's table, derived via immunoSEQ multiplex PCR, lists solely in-frame clones and lacks some. The profile shows 20,000 to 25,000 clones, 70% to 85% of them singletons. Trimming removed 1 base from V and 2 bases from J; junction bases left unmatched: 7. The CDR3 length is 16 residues. CDR1 and CDR2 (germline): SGDLS, YYNGEE. Sequenced sample: FFPE invasive lung adenocarcinoma tissue. The rearrangement uses TRBV9 and TRBJ2-5, with 8 nucleotides matching TRBD2. The TCR sequence derives from a person aged 55 to 75 with lung adenocarcinoma. In DNA form, the CDR3 reads TGTGCCAGCAGCGTATTGGGAGCGGGAGATCAAGAGACCCAGTACTTC. It translates to CASSVLGAGDQETQYF. Together with reference TRBV9 and TRBJ2-5, the CDR3 gives the full variable domain: DSGVTQTPKHLITATGQRVTLRCSPRSGDLSVYWYQQSLDQGLQFLIQYYNGEERAKGNILERFSAQQFPDLHSELNLSSLELGDSALYFCASSVLGAGDQETQYFGPGTRLLVL.